This T cell receptor (beta chain) was sequenced for a study of blood T cell repertoires in COVID-19. In the authors' workflow: Reference gene primer amplification gave nucleated cell count estimates. TCRdb's table, derived via immunoSEQ multiplex PCR, lists solely in-frame clones and lacks some. Clonal size and the V and J genes are those of that table, whereas D and trimming came from the DNA. The sample includes 320,000 or so clones, roughly 90% of them seen just once. The CDR3 totals 15 residues. Germline CDR1 and CDR2: MDHEN and SYDVKM. V lost 6 bases and J lost 5; bases outside the gene matches: 9.

The chain couples TRBV28 to TRBJ2-1; 8 bases line up with TRBD2. The sequence came from a man aged 55 to 69 who had recovered from COVID-19. Material: PBMCs or T cells enriched from blood (not recorded which). The CDR3 DNA reads as TGTGCCAGCAGGCAGGGGACTAGAGAGGACAATGAGCAGTTCTTC. Residues: CASRQGTREDNEQFF.